This TCR beta chain appears in the sequencing data of a study of cytomegalovirus exposure and HLA in healthy donors. Study outcomes and limitations: Confirmation was obtained in vitro that a few CMV-associated chains are specific for CMV antigens. Most TCR sequences were seen very rarely across donors, but some public TCRs occurred in many.

CDR3 length equals 15 residues. The V gene's germline CDR1 is MGHDK and CDR2 SYGVNS. The V and J ends lost 1 base and 4 bases respectively, with 12 bases between them. Method: immunoSEQ multiplex PCR; TCRdb's copy keeps in-frame clones and lacks some. In the table there are 300,000 to 350,000 clones, approximately 88% of which are singletons. As concerns this clone: Its cognate antigen is unknown.

The source of this sequence is a man aged 30 to 45 in good health and CMV-seronegative. This chain connects TRBV25-1 to TRBJ2-3, with TRBD2 as a possible D gene (6 bases). Sequences were obtained from PBMCs. The CDR3 spells CASSESWREADTQYF. CDR3 nucleotide sequence: TGTGCCAGCAGTGAATCGTGGAGGGAAGCAGATACGCAGTATTTT.